This record concerns one T cell receptor beta chain sequence. Resolution of symptoms, clearance, or two negative PCRs was present in recovered Cohort 3 donors. These data are taken from a study of blood T cell repertoires in COVID-19. Overall study: Italy, Spain and the United States were the sources of the convalescent and acute COVID-19 samples.

Germline V gene lookup returns CDR1 MNHEY and CDR2 SMNVEV (reference sequence). After removal of 5 bases from V and 0 bases from J, the junction contained 12 bases not matched to a gene. The CDR3 sequence is 18 residues long. Using immunoSEQ multiplex PCR, the repertoire was profiled, and TCRdb retains in-frame clones only, with some absent. The data contain some 460,000 clones, about nine tenths of them singletons. The rearrangement links TRBV27 to TRBJ2-1; the match to TRBD1 covers 8 bases. The sequence derives from a woman aged 18-29 years who had recovered from COVID-19. The material sequenced was PBMCs or T cells enriched from blood (not recorded which). The CDR3 loop is CASSHRTGISSSYNEQFF. CDR3 nucleotides: TGTGCCAGCAGTCACCGGACAGGGATTAGCAGCTCCTACAATGAGCAGTTCTTC.